These 26 T cell receptor beta chains were sequenced from one sample in a study of T cells in Graves' hyperthyroidism and ophthalmopathy. Amplification yielded TCR beta CDR3 regions, with RNA transcripts as the source. During a first-round RT-PCR of the TCR CDR3, the HTBI primer set was used. TCRdb re-called the multiplex PCR reads through MiXCR, storing one row per CDR3 protein. The table lists about 420,000 distinct CDR3 sequences, around 15% of them singletons. Sequencing used blood. Receptors originate from a woman between 18 and 29 years old with Graves' hyperthyroidism.

This clonotype was recorded many times. This chain's CDR3 is CASSLEPSAPGTQYF. The CDR3, as DNA: TGTGCCAGCAGCTTAGAGCCTAGCGCCCCGGGGACCCAGTACTTC. V is TRBV11-2 and J is TRBJ2-5, with D possibly TRBD2 on 6 matching bases. Trimming took 0 bases from V and 7 from J, leaving 15 bases between them. The CDR3 length is 15 residues. Per germline, CDR1 SGHAT and CDR2 FQNNGV.

This clonotype appeared many times. This chain joins TRBV30 and TRBJ2-3; D uncertain. CDR1 and CDR2 from the germline V gene are GTSNPN and SVGIG (reference sequence). The CDR3 has 13 amino acids. V was trimmed by 2 bases and J by 7 bases, leaving 13 bases between them. The CDR3 protein is CAWSPLILNTQYF. CDR3 in DNA: TGTGCCTGGAGTCCCTTAATTCTTAATACGCAGTATTTT.

This clonotype appeared many times. The chain is built from TRBV7-9 and TRBJ2-3; D remains ambiguous. Germline V gives CDR1 SEHNR, CDR2 FQNEAQ (reference sequence). V shed 4 bases and J shed 1 base, with 9 bases lying between them. CDR3 size: 14 residues. The CDR3 sequence: CASSYQLRTDTQYF. The CDR3 nucleotides read TGTGCCAGCAGCTACCAGCTACGCACAGATACGCAGTATTTT.

This clonotype was counted ten times or more. The gene calls are TRBV7-9 and TRBJ2-3, with unresolved D. This CDR3 has 14 residues. CDR1 is SEHNR and CDR2 is FQNEAQ in the germline V gene (reference sequence). Trimming pared 2 bases from V and 6 bases from J, leaving 12 bases between. CDR3 residues: CASSLKSRVDTQYF. CDR3 nucleotides: TGTGCCAGCAGCTTAAAATCGCGTGTGGATACGCAGTATTTT.

This clonotype was found many times. The V gene is TRBV24-1, the J gene TRBJ1-2; D call uncertain. CDR3 length: 13 amino acids. CDR1 KGHDR and CDR2 SFDVKD come from the germline V gene. V lost 4 bases and J 9 bases, leaving 14 bases between the germline ends. The CDR3 nucleotides are TGTGCCACCAGTGAACGGACTGGGTCCCGCTACACCTTC. It encodes CATSERTGSRYTF.

This clonotype was seen repeatedly, ten times or more. The V and J genes are TRBV3-1 and TRBJ2-1; 8 nucleotides align to TRBD2. CDR3 length equals 16 residues. Germline lookup yields CDR1 LGHDT and CDR2 YNNKEL (reference sequence). The J segment lost 5 bases and the V segment lost 1 base, leaving 7 bases of the junction unmatched. The CDR3 protein is CASSQVSGLGNNEQFF. The CDR3 DNA reads TGTGCCAGCAGCCAAGTTTCGGGACTAGGGAACAATGAGCAGTTCTTC.

The genes are TRBV12-3 or TRBV12-4 and TRBJ1-5; D unclear. Deletions cut 5 bases from V and 4 bases from J, with 12 bases between. The CDR3 covers 14 residues. The CDR3 region is CASSPDRVNQPQHF. The CDR3 DNA reads TGTGCCAGCAGTCCTGACCGAGTGAATCAGCCCCAGCATTTT.

The sample holds a few counts of this clonotype. The chain combines TRBV11-1 with TRBJ2-1; 7 bases fit TRBD2. The CDR3 extends over 16 amino acids. Germline-derived CDR1 and CDR2 are SGHAT and FQDESV (reference sequence). The junction had 9 bases not matched to a gene; V was cut back by 2 bases and J by 5 bases. For the CDR3, the DNA is TGTGCCAGCAGCTTACGTCGGGGGGTTACACACAATGAGCAGTTCTTC. This gives the protein CASSLRRGVTHNEQFF.

The chain carries TRBV29-1 and TRBJ2-7; TRBD1 aligns across 7 bases. This CDR3 is 13 amino acids long. Germline CDR1 SQVTM, CDR2 ANQGSEA. V gave up 6 bases and J gave up 3 bases; unmatched junction bases: 8. CDR3 in amino acids: CSVVYRDSYEQYF. The CDR3 DNA reads TGCAGCGTAGTATACCGGGACAGCTACGAGCAGTACTTC.

In its sample, this clonotype was seen a few times. The chain recombines TRBV7-9 with TRBJ2-5, with unresolved D. Germline-derived CDR1 and CDR2 are SEHNR and FQNEAQ (reference sequence). V lost 1 base to trimming and J lost 4 bases, with 10 bases between them. CDR3 length equals 14 residues. The CDR3 region is CASSLVARGETQYF. CDR3 DNA: TGTGCCAGCAGCTTAGTGGCTAGAGGAGAGACCCAGTACTTC.

The sample holds a few counts of this clonotype. V and J are TRBV2 and TRBJ1-5; tentatively, D is TRBD1 (5 bases). The V gene lost 3 bases and the J gene lost 6 bases, with 12 bases spanning the gap. This CDR3 comprises 14 residues. Germline V lookup: CDR1 SNHLY, CDR2 FYNNEI. The CDR3 DNA reads as TGTGCCAGCAGTGAGTTGGGGGTCACTCAGCCCCAGCATTTT. It yields the protein CASSELGVTQPQHF. The whole variable domain, remainder taken from reference TRBV2 and TRBJ1-5, is EPEVTQTPSHQVTQMGQEVILRCVPISNHLYFYWYRQILGQKVEFLVSFYNNEISEKSEIFDDQFSVERPDGSNFTLKIRSTKLEDSAMYFCASSELGVTQPQHFGDGTRLSIL.

The chain combines TRBV3-1 with TRBJ1-6, with D hard to call. Germline V CDR1 and CDR2: LGHDT, YNNKEL (reference sequence). Trimming removed 8 bases from V and 8 bases from J, with 13 bases in between. The CDR3 runs 13 residues. The CDR3 nucleotides are TGTGCCAGCGGACCCTTGGAGGATTCACCCCTCCACTTT. Translation: CASGPLEDSPLHF.

This clonotype was seen ten or more times. The chain combines TRBV28 with TRBJ2-3, with 11 bases identical to TRBD2. The V and J ends lost 1 base and 0 bases, in that order; junction bases with no gene match: 6. CDR3 size: 18 residues. Germline CDR1 and CDR2: MDHEN and SYDVKM. In nucleotides, the CDR3 is TGTGCCAGCAGTTTATCGCCGGGACTAGCGGCTAGCACAGATACGCAGTATTTT. This sequence encodes CASSLSPGLAASTDTQYF.

On this clonotype itself: A much more abundant neighbour one base away suggests this may be a read error. CDR3 coding DNA: TGTGCCAGCTCGACTAAGTCGGCCTACAATGAGCAGTTCTTC. Amino acids: CASSTKSAYNEQFF. The chain couples TRBV6-1 to TRBJ2-1; perhaps TRBD2 as D (5 bases). V lost 8 bases and J lost 2, with 13 bases in between. This CDR3 region has 14 residues. CDR1 is MNHNS, CDR2 SASEGT, per germline.

The CDR3: CAISGRDRDTGELFF. For the CDR3, the DNA is TGTGCCATCAGTGGCCGGGACAGGGACACCGGGGAGCTGTTTTTT. The chain carries TRBV10-3 and TRBJ2-2; TRBD1 aligns across 9 bases. CDR1 and CDR2 (germline): ENHRY, SYGVKD. The length of the CDR3 is 15 residues. J gave up 3 bases and V 4 bases, and 3 bases lay outside the gene matches.

This clonotype came up many times. The chain is built from TRBV6-7 and TRBJ1-2; D call uncertain. TRBV6-7 is identified as an open reading frame with a role that is uncertain. V lost 7 bases to trimming and J lost 2 bases, with 8 bases between them. The CDR3 extends over 12 amino acids. The CDR3 nucleotides read TGTGCCAGCACGAAACTAAACTATGGCTACACCTTC. This gives the protein CASTKLNYGYTF.

This clonotype was detected a few times. The chain employs TRBV7-2 and TRBJ1-3; 8 bases align to TRBD1. Germline values: CDR1 SGHTA, CDR2 FQGNSA. This CDR3 has 15 residues. With V trimmed by 4 bases and J by 2 bases, 4 bases remained unmatched. The CDR3, as DNA: TGTGCCAGCAGCTGGCAGGGGGCAACTGGAAACACCATATATTTT. It is translated as CASSWQGATGNTIYF.

This clonotype was seen at least ten times. The chain has TRBV2 and TRBJ1-1; 7 nucleotides align to TRBD1. CDR3 length: 16 amino acids. The V and J ends lost 7 bases and 6 bases, in that order; junction bases with no gene match: 17. The germline V gene has CDR1 SNHLY and CDR2 FYNNEI. The CDR3 DNA sequence: TGTGCCAGCAAATTTTCATCTGGGACAGTAAGCTCTGAAGCTTTCTTT. It yields the protein CASKFSSGTVSSEAFF.

The chain uses TRBV20-1 and TRBJ1-3; weak D call: TRBD1 (5 bases). CDR1 is DFQATT, CDR2 SNEGSKA, per germline (reference sequence). The CDR3 has 14 amino acids. The V gene lost 6 bases and the J gene lost 0 bases, with 12 bases spanning the gap. Here the CDR3 reads CSATLQGSGNTIYF. In nucleotides, the CDR3 is TGCAGTGCCACCCTTCAGGGCTCTGGAAACACCATATATTTT.

The CDR3 reads CASSLVPGVTLHF. CDR3 coding DNA: TGTGCCAGCAGCTTGGTACCCGGGGTGACCCTCCACTTT. This chain joins TRBV5-5 and TRBJ1-6; D is undetermined. V was cut by 0 bases and J by 14 bases, with 12 bases left in between. The CDR3 is 13 amino acids. The germline CDR1 and CDR2 sequences are SGHKS and YYEKEE (reference sequence). Using reference TRBV5-5 and TRBJ1-6 for the parts outside the CDR3, the full variable domain is DAGVTQSPTHLIKTRGQQVTLRCSPISGHKSVSWYQQVLGQGPQFIFQYYEKEERGRGNFPDRFSARQFPNYSSELNVNALLLGDSALYLCASSLVPGVTLHFGNGTRLTVT.

In regard to this clonotype: A much larger clone differs by one base, so this may be a read error. V usage is TRBV28 and J usage is TRBJ2-7; 8 bases are a match to TRBD1. V shed 9 bases and J 5 bases; nucleotides not matched to a gene: 6. The germline V gene has CDR1 MDHEN and CDR2 SYDVKM. This CDR3 has 12 amino acids. The CDR3 DNA reads as TGTGCCAGTCGGACAGGGCCCCACGAGCAGTACTTC. It encodes CASRTGPHEQYF.

This clonotype came up a few times. The V call is TRBV6-1, the J call TRBJ1-2; possibly TRBD1 for D (5 bases). Germline lookup yields CDR1 MNHNS and CDR2 SASEGT. The CDR3 contains 16 residues. The germline V and J ends were trimmed by 7 bases and 2 bases, with 20 bases remaining between them. The CDR3 region has the DNA TGTGCCAGCAATAGGATGTTGGACGGGGCCAACTATGGCTACACCTTC. It codes for CASNRMLDGANYGYTF.

Ten or more counts support this clonotype. J is TRBJ1-6 and V is TRBV28; D uncertain. The CDR3 is 15 residues long. Trimming shortened V by 6 bases and J by 3 bases, and 12 bases separated the two germline ends. CDR1 is MDHEN, CDR2 SYDVKM, per germline. The CDR3 reads CASRLPGYYNSPLHF. The CDR3 region has the DNA TGTGCCAGCAGATTACCGGGTTACTATAATTCACCCCTCCACTTT.

This chain links TRBV12-3 or TRBV12-4 with TRBJ1-1; 9 bases fit TRBD1. There are 14 residues in the CDR3. V lost 6 bases, J lost 3 bases, and 5 bases stayed unmatched. CDR3: CASSEQGAYTEAFF. The CDR3 bases are TGTGCCAGCAGCGAACAGGGGGCATACACTGAAGCTTTCTTT.

This clonotype has more than one count but fewer than ten. The genes are TRBV6-1 and TRBJ2-7; unclear D gene. The germline CDR1 and CDR2 sequences are MNHNS and SASEGT. V was clipped by 1 base and J by 0 bases, with 7 bases between them. The CDR3 extends over 14 amino acids. CDR3 DNA: TGTGCCAGCAGTGAAGAGAGCCTCTCCTACGAGCAGTACTTC. As protein: CASSEESLSYEQYF.

This clonotype has at least ten counts. The chain is built from TRBV19 and TRBJ2-1, with TRBD2 identical over 8 bases. From germline, CDR1 is LNHDA and CDR2 SQIVND (reference sequence). This CDR3 contains 15 residues. After removal of 7 bases from V and 8 bases from J, the junction contained 13 bases not matched to a gene. CDR3 DNA: TGTGCCAGTATAGAGGTCGGCGGGAGGATCGATGAGCAGTTCTTC. It codes for CASIEVGGRIDEQFF. Supplemented by reference TRBV19 and TRBJ2-1, the full variable domain reads DGGITQSPKYLFRKEGQNVTLSCEQNLNHDAMYWYRQDPGQGLRLIYYSQIVNDFQKGDIAEGYSVSREKKESFPLTVTSAQKNPTAFYLCASIEVGGRIDEQFFGPGTRLTVL.